This passage covers 27 T cell receptor beta chains from one sample sequenced in a study of PD-1 blockade in classical Hodgkin lymphoma. After autologous stem cell transplantation all patients relapsed, and prior brentuximab vedotin exposure differed between cohorts. Only in-frame clones appear in the TCRdb table, and some are missing; sequencing was by immunoSEQ multiplex PCR. The sample lists approximately 73,000 clones; about 92% were seen once. The input for sequencing was peripheral blood mononuclear cells (PBMCs), taken at baseline. The receptors shown here come from a human donor with classical Hodgkin lymphoma.

The V call is TRBV19, the J call TRBJ1-5; 10 nucleotides match TRBD1. This CDR3 has 15 residues. Germline trimming cut 7 bases from V and 4 bases from J; bases unmatched to any gene: 7. Germline V gives CDR1 LNHDA, CDR2 SQIVND (reference sequence). CDR3 nucleotides: TGTGCCAGTACTAACCGGGACAGGGGAAATCAGCCCCAGCATTTT. Protein sequence: CASTNRDRGNQPQHF.

This sequence joins TRBV9 and TRBJ2-5, with D possibly being TRBD1 (5 bases). Germline V gene data show CDR1 as SGDLS and CDR2 as YYNGEE. The V end lost 4 bases, the J end lost 0 bases, and 16 bases lay between the germline ends. The CDR3 is made up of 16 amino acids. The CDR3 here is CASSTDGHFDQETQYF. CDR3 sequence (DNA): TGTGCCAGCAGCACCGACGGACACTTCGACCAAGAGACCCAGTACTTC.

The CDR3 nucleotides are TGTGCCAGCAGTCGCGAGACAGGGATGGTTTCACCCCTCCACTTT. Translation: CASSRETGMVSPLHF. The chain is built from TRBV27 and TRBJ1-6; TRBD1 matches at 7 bases. Trimming at V came to 5 bases and at J to 9 bases, leaving 10 bases not matched to a gene. Germline CDR1 and CDR2: MNHEY and SMNVEV (reference sequence). CDR3 length: 15 amino acids.

CDR3 nucleotide sequence: TGTGCCAGCAGCGAAATGCGGGTCGCGTATGGGAGCTATGGCTACACCTTC. Translated: CASSEMRVAYGSYGYTF. This chain connects TRBV2 to TRBJ1-2; D not resolved. This CDR3 has 17 amino acids. V lost 6 bases, J lost 4 bases, and 24 bases lay in between. The germline CDR1 and CDR2 sequences are SNHLY and FYNNEI.

The rearrangement links TRBV5-1 to TRBJ2-1, with 12 bases lining up with TRBD2. The CDR3 has 15 residues. The V and J ends lost 2 bases and 6 bases, in that order; junction bases with no gene match: 3. The germline V gene encodes CDR1 SGHRS and CDR2 YFSETQ. CDR3 sequence (DNA): TGCGCCAGCAGCTTACTAGCGGGGGGTCCCAATGAGCAGTTCTTC. It yields the protein CASSLLAGGPNEQFF.

The chain is built from TRBV5-4 and TRBJ2-5, with a possible D match to TRBD1 (6 bases). Germline V gene data show CDR1 as SGHNT and CDR2 as YYREEE (reference sequence). Trimming stripped 2 bases from V and 2 bases from J, with 10 bases between. There are 14 residues in the CDR3. The CDR3, as DNA: TGTGCCAGCAGCTTTCAGGGGTTGCAAGAGACCCAGTACTTC. This codes for CASSFQGLQETQYF.

This clone occurred a few times. The chain combines TRBV6-1 with TRBJ2-7; 8 bases are a match to TRBD2. The CDR3 runs 12 residues. The V gene end was trimmed by 7 bases and the J gene end by 6 bases; junction bases not matched to a gene: 5. Germline CDR1 is MNHNS and CDR2 is SASEGT. The CDR3 sequence is CASMTGGFEQYF. The CDR3 coding sequence is TGTGCCAGCATGACGGGGGGGTTCGAGCAGTACTTC.

CDR3 nucleotides: TGTGCCAGCAGCCCGCAGGGAGTAGCTAACTATGGCTACACCTTC. Translation: CASSPQGVANYGYTF. V is TRBV5-4 and J is TRBJ1-2; a weak D match, TRBD1 (5 bases). CDR3 length: 15 residues. V was shortened by 4 bases and J by 0 bases, with 13 bases between the two germline ends. Germline loops: CDR1 SGHNT, CDR2 YYREEE (reference sequence).

This chain links TRBV7-7 with TRBJ2-1; D is possibly TRBD1 (6 bases). The germline V and J ends were trimmed by 5 bases and 5 bases, with 13 bases remaining between them. The CDR3 has 14 residues. Germline-derived CDR1 and CDR2 are SSHAT and FNYEAQ (reference sequence). This chain's CDR3 is CASSPQTGNNEQFF. CDR3 DNA sequence: TGTGCCAGCAGCCCCCAGACAGGAAACAATGAGCAGTTCTTC. The full variable domain, with the rest looked up from reference TRBV7-7 and TRBJ2-1, is GAGVSQSPRYKVTKRGQDVTLRCDPISSHATLYWYQQALGQGPEFLTYFNYEAQPDKSGLPSDRFSAERPEGSISTLTIQRTEQRDSAMYRCASSPQTGNNEQFFGPGTRLTVL.

The chain joins TRBV11-1 to TRBJ2-7, with D maybe TRBD1 (5 bases). CDR1 and CDR2 from the germline V gene are SGHAT and FQDESV (reference sequence). The CDR3 sequence is 16 residues long. The germline V and J ends were trimmed by 5 bases and 3 bases, with 20 bases remaining between them. CDR3 region: CASSTYSSGALYEQYF. CDR3 DNA: TGTGCCAGCAGCACCTACAGTTCTGGGGCCCTCTACGAGCAGTACTTC.

The chain combines TRBV11-2 with TRBJ1-5; D gene ambiguous. Trimming shortened V by 5 bases and J by 1 base, and 9 bases separated the two germline ends. The CDR3 contains 14 residues. The V gene's germline CDR1 is SGHAT and CDR2 FQNNGV. In DNA, the CDR3 is TGTGCCAGCAGCGGGGAAGTGAGCAATCAGCCCCAGCATTTT. Translating it yields CASSGEVSNQPQHF.

This sequence joins TRBV9 and TRBJ2-6; the D call may be TRBD1 or TRBD2 (6 bases each). This CDR3 comprises 20 residues. The germline gives CDR1 SGDLS, CDR2 YYNGEE. Trimming shortened V by 4 bases and J by 0 bases, and 23 bases separated the two germline ends. This CDR3 reads CASSPRGGLLGSSGANVLTF. The DNA for the CDR3 is TGTGCCAGCAGCCCACGAGGGGGACTTCTTGGAAGCTCTGGGGCCAACGTCCTGACTTTC.

V gene TRBV25-1 combines with J gene TRBJ2-7; 7 positions agree with TRBD1. This CDR3 has 14 residues. Germline V gene sequence: CDR1 MGHDK, CDR2 SYGVNS. J lost 3 bases, V lost 3 bases, and 5 bases had no gene match. CDR3: CASSDGQDNYEQYF. The CDR3 region has the DNA TGTGCCAGCAGTGACGGACAGGACAACTACGAGCAGTACTTC.

The V and J genes are TRBV19 and TRBJ2-2, with D unclear. Between the trimmed V and J ends, which lost 4 bases and 6 bases, there was a span of 6 bases. Germline V gene lookup returns CDR1 LNHDA and CDR2 SQIVND (reference sequence). CDR3 length: 12 amino acids. CDR3 coding DNA: TGTGCCAGTAGTAGTAGTCCCGGGGAGCTGTTTTTT. This translates into CASSSSPGELFF.

V and J are TRBV28 and TRBJ1-5; D gene ambiguous. CDR3 length: 15 amino acids. V lost 2 bases and J 3 bases, leaving 11 bases between the germline ends. CDR1 and CDR2 (germline): MDHEN, SYDVKM. This CDR3 is CASSLQYPFNQPQHF. The DNA of the CDR3 is TGTGCCAGCAGTTTACAGTACCCGTTCAATCAGCCCCAGCATTTT.

The CDR3 sequence: CASSPDRGDRPDNEKLFF. CDR3 coding DNA: TGTGCCAGTAGTCCCGACAGGGGCGACCGACCAGATAATGAAAAACTGTTTTTT. J is TRBJ1-4 and V is TRBV19; 8 bases agree with TRBD1. The CDR3 is made up of 18 amino acids. V gave up 5 bases and J gave up 4 bases; unmatched junction bases: 15. Germline V gene sequence: CDR1 LNHDA, CDR2 SQIVND (reference sequence).

This clone was counted between two and nine times. The chain is built from TRBV7-9 and TRBJ2-7; 7 bases match TRBD2. J was trimmed by 2 bases and V by 6 bases; bases with no gene match: 7. This CDR3 contains 14 residues. Germline V gives CDR1 SEHNR, CDR2 FQNEAQ (reference sequence). Here the CDR3 reads CASSNVGGAYEQYF. DNA of the CDR3: TGTGCCAGCAGTAATGTGGGAGGGGCCTACGAGCAGTACTTC.

The chain employs TRBV4-1 and TRBJ1-4, with unresolved D. The CDR3 has 17 amino acids. CDR1 and CDR2 from the germline V gene are MGHRA and YSYEKL. V gave up 2 bases and J gave up 4 bases, with 17 bases separating them. The CDR3 sequence is CASSQTVDGKFNEKLFF. CDR3 bases: TGCGCCAGCAGCCAAACTGTTGACGGAAAATTTAATGAAAAACTGTTTTTT.

The rearrangement links TRBV7-3 to TRBJ2-1, with 9 bases lining up with TRBD2. The J segment lost 8 bases and the V segment lost 6 bases, leaving 14 bases of the junction unmatched. There are 16 residues in the CDR3. The germline CDR1 and CDR2 sequences are SGHTA and FQGTGA. This CDR3 is CASSSISGGLHDEQFF. The CDR3 DNA follows: TGTGCCAGCAGTTCTATTAGCGGGGGCCTCCATGATGAGCAGTTCTTC. The complete variable domain, with remaining parts taken from reference TRBV7-3 and TRBJ2-1, reads GAGVSQTPSNKVTEKGKYVELRCDPISGHTALYWYRQSLGQGPEFLIYFQGTGAADDSGLPNDRFFAVRPEGSVSTLKIQRTERGDSAVYLCASSSISGGLHDEQFFGPGTRLTVL.

The chain employs TRBV7-3 and TRBJ2-2; the D gene is possibly TRBD1 (6 bases). Per the germline V gene, CDR1 is SGHTA and CDR2 is FQGTGA. V lost 1 base to trimming and J lost 4 bases, with 10 bases between them. There are 15 residues in the CDR3. In DNA form, the CDR3 reads TGTGCCAGCAGCTTAATTGGGGGCACCACCGGGGAGCTGTTTTTT. It encodes CASSLIGGTTGELFF.

CDR3 residues: CAWTGQGENTEAFF. CDR3 coding DNA: TGTGCCTGGACCGGGCAGGGAGAGAACACTGAAGCTTTCTTT. The chain links TRBV30 to TRBJ1-1, with a tentative D call TRBD1 (5 bases). This CDR3 is built from 14 residues. V lost 4 bases and J lost 1, with 13 bases in between. Germline assignment: CDR1 GTSNPN and CDR2 SVGIG (reference sequence).

The chain employs TRBV4-1 and TRBJ1-4; 7 bases line up with TRBD1. The CDR3 is 14 residues long. V shed 4 bases, J shed 7 bases, and the junction held 6 bases outside the gene matches. The germline V gene encodes CDR1 MGHRA and CDR2 YSYEKL. The CDR3 DNA reads TGCGCCAGCAGCCTCGACAGGGCCTCTGAAAAACTGTTTTTT. Protein sequence: CASSLDRASEKLFF.

This clone has just one count. The chain carries TRBV5-1 and TRBJ2-1; D is uncertain. Trimming took 0 bases from V and 0 from J, leaving 10 bases between them. The CDR3 totals 16 residues. Germline CDR1 and CDR2: SGHRS and YFSETQ. The CDR3 sequence is CASSLGPPSSYNEQFF. The CDR3 DNA follows: TGCGCCAGCAGCTTGGGTCCCCCTAGCTCCTACAATGAGCAGTTCTTC. Full variable domain (remainder filled in from reference TRBV5-1 and TRBJ2-1): KAGVTQTPRYLIKTRGQQVTLSCSPISGHRSVSWYQQTPGQGLQFLFEYFSETQRNKGNFPGRFSGRQFSNSRSEMNVSTLELGDSALYLCASSLGPPSSYNEQFFGPGTRLTVL.

This chain connects TRBV5-5 to TRBJ2-3; no clear D. The CDR3 runs 12 residues. CDR1 is SGHKS and CDR2 is YYEKEE in the germline V gene (reference sequence). V was clipped by 5 bases and J by 5 bases, with 9 bases between them. In DNA form, the CDR3 reads TGTGCCAGCAGTGGGGAAGTAGATACGCAGTATTTT. The encoded protein is CASSGEVDTQYF.

The chain is built from TRBV6-5 and TRBJ1-2, with D possibly being TRBD1 (6 bases). Germline values: CDR1 MNHEY, CDR2 SVGAGI. V lost 2 bases to trimming and J lost 5 bases, with 12 bases between them. The CDR3 contains 14 residues. The CDR3 DNA reads TGTGCCAGCAGTTACGGAGGACAGTCATATGGCTACACCTTC. This sequence encodes CASSYGGQSYGYTF.

The gene calls are TRBV7-9 and TRBJ2-7, with 8 bases aligning to TRBD1. The germline gives CDR1 SEHNR, CDR2 FQNEAQ (reference sequence). This CDR3 is built from 15 residues. Losses at the gene ends were 5 bases for V and 2 bases for J; bases not matched to a gene: 8. The CDR3 spells CASSNGQGKPYEQYF. CDR3 DNA sequence: TGTGCCAGCAGCAACGGACAGGGTAAGCCCTACGAGCAGTACTTC.

This CDR3 reads CASSLAPSGEQETQYF. CDR3 bases: TGCGCCAGCAGCTTGGCCCCTTCAGGGGAACAAGAGACCCAGTACTTC. V gene TRBV5-1 combines with J gene TRBJ2-5; TRBD1 might be the D (6 bases). The CDR3 length is 16 residues. Germline V gene lookup returns CDR1 SGHRS and CDR2 YFSETQ. Trimming left V 0 bases short and J 2 bases short, with 14 bases between.